The T cell receptor beta chain described here comes from a study of T cells in Graves' hyperthyroidism and ophthalmopathy. Amplification of TCR beta CDR3 regions was performed using RNA transcripts as template. The HTBI set primed first-round TCR CDR3 RT-PCR. From the multiplex PCR reads, TCRdb called clonotypes with MiXCR, one entry per CDR3 protein. In the table there are around 600,000 distinct CDR3 sequences, roughly 16% of which are singletons. V was shortened by 2 bases and J by 2 bases, with 10 bases between the two germline ends. This CDR3 contains 14 residues. There are many counts of this clonotype.

The clonotype comes from a woman aged 40 to 55 with Graves' ophthalmopathy. The sequenced sample was blood. The chain employs TRBV12-3 or TRBV12-4 and TRBJ2-7, with D hard to call. This CDR3 is CASSLRRNTYEQYF. As DNA, the CDR3 is TGTGCCAGCAGTTTACGGCGGAATACCTACGAGCAGTACTTC.